This T cell receptor beta chain was profiled in a study of Ad26.COV2.S vaccination and SARS-CoV-2 variants. Study summary: The donor was enrolled in the Ad26.COV2.S arm of the COV1001 trial.

Notes on the study in general: Vaccine and placebo recipients had similar non-spike TCR breadth.

Notes on this clone: The antigen is undetermined.

Between the trimmed V and J ends, which lost 3 bases and 3 bases, there was a span of 21 bases. The CDR3 has 18 residues. Germline-derived CDR1 and CDR2 are MNHEY and SMNVEV (reference sequence). Documented treatment: roughly 19 received Ad26.COV2.S at low or high dose, single or two shots; about 5 received placebo; per-sample allocation not given. Specimens were obtained on day 63 following the first vaccine or placebo injection. This adult donor, from Boston, was 18-55 years old. Method: immunoSEQ multiplex PCR; TCRdb's copy keeps in-frame clones and lacks some. Altogether 350,000 to 450,000 clones are present, about 88% being singletons, with the ten largest covering about 2%.

The TCR was taken from a person between 18 and 65 years old who received the Ad26.COV2.S COVID-19 vaccine or a placebo. Specimen: peripheral blood, collected in a trial of Ad26.COV2.S vaccine versus placebo. The rearrangement joins TRBV27 to TRBJ2-1; possible D gene TRBD2, 6 bases. CDR3 in DNA: TGTGCCAGCAGTTTCCGGAGCCCCCGAGCGGGTTTCTACAATGAGCAGTTCTTC. This codes for CASSFRSPRAGFYNEQFF.